This TCR beta chain comes out of a study of CD4+ T cells in melanoma. Findings and limits, study-wide: Reportedly, melanoma neoantigen-specific CD4+ T cells showed varied differentiation states.

TCRdb keeps only in-frame clones here, not all; method: immunoSEQ multiplex PCR. The sample lists 9,300 or so clones, 55% to 75% occurring once. CDR1 and CDR2 (germline): ENHRY, SYGVKD. Trimming removed 2 bases at V and 7 bases at J, with 11 bases between. The CDR3 is 13 residues long. Comments on this clone: Its antigen is undetermined.

Sample: cells from a culture (not recorded whether cultured in vitro). J is TRBJ1-1 and V is TRBV10-3; D ambiguous. This TCR came from a human donor with melanoma. The CDR3 is CAISEPGVSEAFF. In nucleotides, the CDR3 is TGTGCCATCAGTGAGCCCGGGGTAAGTGAAGCTTTCTTT.